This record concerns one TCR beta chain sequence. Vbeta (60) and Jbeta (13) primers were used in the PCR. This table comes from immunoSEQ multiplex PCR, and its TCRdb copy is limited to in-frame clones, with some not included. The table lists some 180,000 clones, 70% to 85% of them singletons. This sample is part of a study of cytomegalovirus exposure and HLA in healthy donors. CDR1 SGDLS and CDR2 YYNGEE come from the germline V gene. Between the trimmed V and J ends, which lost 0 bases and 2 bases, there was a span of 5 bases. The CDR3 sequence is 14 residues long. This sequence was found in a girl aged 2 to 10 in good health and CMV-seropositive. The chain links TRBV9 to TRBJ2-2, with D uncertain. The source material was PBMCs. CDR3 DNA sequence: TGTGCCAGCAGCGTAGGGGCCAACACCGGGGAGCTGTTTTTT. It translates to CASSVGANTGELFF.